This entry lists 21 T cell receptor beta chains sequenced from one sample in a study of blood T cells in healthy people across ages. The use of a sample-barcoded 5' primer and a J-beta primer mix characterized a second PCR of 7 to 11 cycles. TCRdb analysed the 5' RACE reads with MiXCR anew, one entry per CDR3 protein. Counted here are about 770,000 distinct CDR3 sequences, under 45% occurring once; the ten biggest clones make up roughly 19%. Sequences were obtained from blood. All receptors come from a man in his sixties in good health.

The V gene is TRBV4-1, the J gene TRBJ2-4; possible D gene TRBD2, 5 bases. The CDR3 length is 16 residues. Trimming cost V 0 bases and J 15 bases, with 24 bases left between them. In germline, CDR1 is MGHRA, CDR2 YSYEKL. Here the CDR3 DNA reads TGCGCCAGCAGCCAAGATTGGGCGGGTTCGTCGATGCGCAGGTACTTC. Translated, it gives CASSQDWAGSSMRRYF.

This clonotype was observed a few times. The genes are TRBV20-1 and TRBJ1-2, with D perhaps matching TRBD1 (5 bases). Germline CDR1 DFQATT, CDR2 SNEGSKA (reference sequence). Trimming shortened V by 0 bases and J by 4 bases, and 12 bases separated the two germline ends. CDR3 size: 14 residues. CDR3 sequence reads: CSARDAGGPYGYTF. The DNA of the CDR3 is TGCAGTGCTAGAGATGCGGGGGGTCCCTATGGCTACACCTTC.

This clonotype was picked up a small number of times. The chain has TRBV12-3 or TRBV12-4 and TRBJ2-1; TRBD2 matches 7 bases. With V trimmed by 6 bases and J by 5 bases, 7 bases remained unmatched. The CDR3 length is 14 residues. CDR3 in DNA: TGTGCCAGCAGCCTAGGACTAGTTAACAATGAGCAGTTCTTC. It encodes CASSLGLVNNEQFF.

The gene calls are TRBV18 and TRBJ2-7; the D gene is possibly TRBD1 (6 bases). In germline, CDR1 is KGHSH, CDR2 LQKENI. Trimming left V 3 bases short and J 5 bases short, with 14 bases between. The CDR3 has 14 residues. The CDR3 sequence: CASSPGAGDHEQYF. CDR3 in DNA: TGTGCCAGCTCACCTGGGGCAGGGGATCACGAGCAGTACTTC.

Here the CDR3 reads CASSWGLAGVSTDTQYF. DNA of the CDR3: TGTGCCAGCAGCTGGGGACTAGCGGGGGTTAGCACAGATACGCAGTATTTT. V usage is TRBV11-2 and J usage is TRBJ2-3, with 14 bases lining up with TRBD2. Germline trimming cut 4 bases from V and 0 bases from J; bases unmatched to any gene: 3. CDR3 size: 17 residues. CDR1 SGHAT and CDR2 FQNNGV come from the germline V gene. Based on the CDR3 plus reference TRBV11-2 and TRBJ2-3, the full variable domain is EAGVAQSPRYKIIEKRQSVAFWCNPISGHATLYWYQQILGQGPKLLIQFQNNGVVDDSQLPKDRFSAERLKGVDSTLKIQPAKLEDSAVYLCASSWGLAGVSTDTQYFGPGTRLTVL.

This chain connects TRBV27 to TRBJ2-5, with D possibly TRBD2 on 6 matching bases. CDR3 size: 16 residues. Deletions cut 5 bases from V and 1 base from J, with 17 bases between. Germline CDR1 and CDR2: MNHEY and SMNVEV (reference sequence). The CDR3 sequence is CASSPSLSGSQETQYF. Here the CDR3 DNA reads TGTGCCAGCAGTCCCTCTCTTAGCGGATCCCAAGAGACCCAGTACTTC.

The table lists this clonotype with a few counts. The chain is built from TRBV5-1 and TRBJ2-1; D is tentatively TRBD1 or TRBD2 (6 bases each). Deletions cut 0 bases from V and 7 bases from J, with 11 bases between. Germline V gene sequence: CDR1 SGHRS, CDR2 YFSETQ. This CDR3 region has 14 residues. The DNA for the CDR3 is TGCGCCAGCAGCTTGGGACAGGCGGGGAATGAGCAGTTCTTC. Its translation is CASSLGQAGNEQFF.

V and J are TRBV28 and TRBJ1-1; D not resolved. Per germline, CDR1 MDHEN and CDR2 SYDVKM. The CDR3 runs 12 residues. V was trimmed by 7 bases and J by 6 bases, leaving 12 bases between them. The CDR3 bases are TGTGCCAGCAAACTAGCAGGTGCTGAAGCTTTCTTT. It is translated as CASKLAGAEAFF.

The chain has TRBV11-2 and TRBJ2-7; D is perhaps TRBD1 (5 bases). CDR1 and CDR2 from the germline V gene are SGHAT and FQNNGV. This CDR3 spans 14 amino acids. V was pared by 1 base and J by 3 bases, with 10 bases between. The CDR3 DNA sequence: TGTGCCAGCAGCTTAGGTCCCCAGGGCTACGAGCAGTACTTC. It specifies CASSLGPQGYEQYF.

The chain couples TRBV7-9 to TRBJ1-5, with a possible D match to TRBD1 (5 bases). V lost 5 bases and J 5 bases, leaving 13 bases between the germline ends. This CDR3 is built from 14 residues. CDR1 and CDR2 (germline): SEHNR, FQNEAQ (reference sequence). Here the CDR3 DNA reads TGTGCCAGCAGCCCTGCAGGGTCCTATCAGCCCCAGCATTTT. Its translation is CASSPAGSYQPQHF.

The rearrangement links TRBV15 to TRBJ2-5, with D unresolved. This CDR3 has 13 amino acids. V was trimmed by 0 bases and J by 3 bases, leaving 5 bases between them. Germline assignment: CDR1 LNHNV and CDR2 YYDKDF (reference sequence). The CDR3 reads CATSREIKETQYF. The CDR3 DNA is TGTGCCACCAGCAGAGAAATAAAAGAGACCCAGTACTTC. Full variable domain (missing parts from reference TRBV15 and TRBJ2-5): DAMVIQNPRYQVTQFGKPVTLSCSQTLNHNVMYWYQQKSSQAPKLLFHYYDKDFNNEADTPDNFQSRRPNTSFCFLDIRSPGLGDTAMYLCATSREIKETQYFGPGTRLLVL.

The rearrangement joins TRBV4-1 to TRBJ2-5, with D possibly matching TRBD1 (6 bases). CDR1 MGHRA and CDR2 YSYEKL come from the germline V gene. CDR3 size: 16 residues. V was cut by 0 bases and J by 5 bases, with 16 bases left in between. CDR3 DNA sequence: TGCGCCAGCAGCCAAGAGGAGGTCGACCAGGGGGAGACCCAGTACTTC. This sequence encodes CASSQEEVDQGETQYF.

The V and J genes are TRBV4-1 and TRBJ1-2; tentative D call: TRBD1 (5 bases). Per the germline V gene, CDR1 is MGHRA and CDR2 is YSYEKL. Trimming removed 10 bases at V and 13 bases at J, with 19 bases between. The CDR3 has 11 amino acids. The CDR3 nucleotides read TGCGCCACCACAACTGGGACGTTTTTCACCTTC. Protein sequence: CATTTGTFFTF.

The rearrangement uses TRBV7-9 and TRBJ2-3; D is unclear. The V end lost 4 bases, the J end lost 0 bases, and 11 bases lay between the germline ends. The CDR3 contains 15 residues. Germline V gene sequence: CDR1 SEHNR, CDR2 FQNEAQ (reference sequence). The CDR3 spells CASSSMDFSTDTQYF. The DNA for the CDR3 is TGTGCCAGCAGCTCCATGGATTTTAGCACAGATACGCAGTATTTT.

The genes are TRBV12-3 or TRBV12-4 and TRBJ2-6, with D hard to call. This CDR3 is built from 14 residues. V was shortened by 3 bases and J by 2 bases, with 5 bases between the two germline ends. CDR3 residues: CASSFLAGANVLTF. DNA of the CDR3: TGTGCCAGCAGTTTCTTGGCTGGGGCCAACGTCCTGACTTTC.

V is TRBV3-1 and J is TRBJ2-3; D unclear. V was trimmed by 1 base and J by 14 bases, leaving 7 bases between them. The CDR3 is 10 amino acids. Germline CDR1 reads LGHDT; CDR2 reads YNNKEL (reference sequence). CDR3 in DNA: TGTGCCAGCAGCCAAGGAGTTATGTATTTT. It yields the protein CASSQGVMYF.

V and J are TRBV2 and TRBJ1-1; 7 nucleotides align to TRBD1. V shed 4 bases and J 0 bases; nucleotides not matched to a gene: 8. Germline V gene data show CDR1 as SNHLY and CDR2 as FYNNEI. The CDR3 runs to 16 residues. CDR3 protein: CASSGHRDSMNTEAFF. The CDR3 coding sequence is TGTGCCAGCAGTGGACACCGGGACAGTATGAACACTGAAGCTTTCTTT.

This clonotype has at least ten counts. The V and J genes are TRBV7-3 and TRBJ2-1, with 9 nucleotides matching TRBD2. The trim removed 3 bases at V and 9 bases at J, leaving 12 bases unmatched. Germline CDR1 SGHTA, CDR2 FQGTGA. The CDR3 is 16 residues long. The CDR3 DNA reads TGTGCCAGCAGCTTGGTTAGCGGGGGCCCTTTGGGTGAGCAGTTCTTC. Protein: CASSLVSGGPLGEQFF.

The V gene is TRBV30, the J gene TRBJ1-4; D might be TRBD1 (5 bases). V lost 5 bases to trimming and J lost 10 bases, with 17 bases between them. Germline CDR1 is GTSNPN and CDR2 is SVGIG (reference sequence). This CDR3 is built from 13 residues. CDR3 residues: CAWDDRGVGKLFF. For the CDR3, the DNA is TGTGCCTGGGACGACCGGGGGGTCGGAAAACTGTTTTTT.

This clonotype was observed once. V and J are TRBV20-1 and TRBJ2-1, with 8 bases aligning to TRBD2. The CDR3 spans 13 residues. CDR1 is DFQATT, CDR2 SNEGSKA, per germline (reference sequence). Trimming cost V 8 bases and J 10 bases; bases outside gene matches: 13. The CDR3 DNA reads as TGCAGTCCACGCGCGCGGGGGGACTCCGAGCAGTTCTTC. Translation gives CSPRARGDSEQFF.

V usage is TRBV6-2 or TRBV6-3 and J usage is TRBJ2-7; D unclear. Germline CDR1 is MNHEY and CDR2 is SVGEGT. The CDR3 runs to 16 residues. V gave up 4 bases and J gave up 1 base, with 17 bases separating them. The CDR3 reads CASSFPFEKPSYEQYF. In DNA form, the CDR3 reads TGTGCCAGCAGTTTCCCCTTTGAGAAACCTTCCTACGAGCAGTACTTC.